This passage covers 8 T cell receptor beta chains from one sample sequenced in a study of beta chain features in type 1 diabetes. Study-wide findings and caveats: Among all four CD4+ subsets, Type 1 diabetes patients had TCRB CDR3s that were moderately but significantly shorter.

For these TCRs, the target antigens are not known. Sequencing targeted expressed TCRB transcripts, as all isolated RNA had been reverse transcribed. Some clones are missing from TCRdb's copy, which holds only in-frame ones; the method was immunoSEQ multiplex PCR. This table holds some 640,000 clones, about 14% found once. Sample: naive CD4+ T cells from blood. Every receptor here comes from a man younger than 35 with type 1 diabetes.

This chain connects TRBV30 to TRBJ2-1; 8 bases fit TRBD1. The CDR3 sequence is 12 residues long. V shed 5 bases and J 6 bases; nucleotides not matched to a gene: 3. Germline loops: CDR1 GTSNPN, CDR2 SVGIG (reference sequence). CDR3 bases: TGTGCCTGGGGGGACAGGAGCAATGAGCAGTTCTTC. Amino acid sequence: CAWGDRSNEQFF.

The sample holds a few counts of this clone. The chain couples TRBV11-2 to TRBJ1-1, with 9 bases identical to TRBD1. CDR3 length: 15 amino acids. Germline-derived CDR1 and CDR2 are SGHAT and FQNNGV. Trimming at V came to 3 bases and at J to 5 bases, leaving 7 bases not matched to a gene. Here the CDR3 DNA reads TGTGCCAGCAGCTTCACAGGGGGCGGAGGAACTGAAGCTTTCTTT. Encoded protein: CASSFTGGGGTEAFF.

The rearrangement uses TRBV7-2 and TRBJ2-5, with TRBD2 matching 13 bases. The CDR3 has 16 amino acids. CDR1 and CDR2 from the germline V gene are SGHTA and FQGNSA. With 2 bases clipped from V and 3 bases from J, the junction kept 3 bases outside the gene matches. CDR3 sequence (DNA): TGTGCCAGCAGCTTATGGACTAGCGGGGGCAAAGAGACCCAGTACTTC. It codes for CASSLWTSGGKETQYF.

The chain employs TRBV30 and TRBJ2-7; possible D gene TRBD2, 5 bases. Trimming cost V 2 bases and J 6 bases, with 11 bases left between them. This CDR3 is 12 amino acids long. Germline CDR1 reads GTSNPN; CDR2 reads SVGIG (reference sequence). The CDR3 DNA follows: TGTGCCTGGAGTACTAGTTTCGGCGAGCAGTACTTC. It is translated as CAWSTSFGEQYF.

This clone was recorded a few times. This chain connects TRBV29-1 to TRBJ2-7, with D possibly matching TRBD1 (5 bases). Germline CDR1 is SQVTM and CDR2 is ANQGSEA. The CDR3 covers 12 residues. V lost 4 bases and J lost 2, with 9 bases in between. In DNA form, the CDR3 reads TGCAGCGTTGGACAGTCGACCTACGAGCAGTACTTC. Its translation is CSVGQSTYEQYF.

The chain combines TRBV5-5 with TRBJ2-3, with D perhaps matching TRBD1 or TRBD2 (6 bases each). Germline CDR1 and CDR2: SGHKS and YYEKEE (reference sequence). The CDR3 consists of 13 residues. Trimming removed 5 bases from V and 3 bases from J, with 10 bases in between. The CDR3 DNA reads TGTGCCAGCAGGAGGAGGGGGACAGATACGCAGTATTTT. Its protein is CASRRRGTDTQYF.

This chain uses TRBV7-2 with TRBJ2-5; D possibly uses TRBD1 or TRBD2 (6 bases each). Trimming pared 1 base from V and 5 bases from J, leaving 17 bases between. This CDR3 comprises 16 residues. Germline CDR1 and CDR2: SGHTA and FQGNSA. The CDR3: CASSLVGWGAGETQYF. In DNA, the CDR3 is TGTGCCAGCAGCTTAGTGGGATGGGGGGCAGGGGAGACCCAGTACTTC.

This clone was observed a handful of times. The CDR3 sequence: CASSLARGQASQETQYF. The CDR3 nucleotides read TGCGCCAGCAGCTTGGCCCGTGGTCAGGCTTCTCAAGAGACCCAGTACTTC. This rearrangement joins TRBV5-1 to TRBJ2-5; D gene uncertain. V lost 0 bases and J 2 bases, leaving 17 bases between the germline ends. The CDR3 runs 17 residues. CDR1 is SGHRS and CDR2 is YFSETQ in the germline V gene.